This TCR beta chain emerged from a study of blood T cell repertoires in COVID-19. The CDR3 consists of 15 residues. Germline loops: CDR1 KGHSH, CDR2 LQKENI. The V gene lost 8 bases and the J gene lost 2 bases, with 16 bases spanning the gap. The data were produced by immunoSEQ multiplex PCR, yet TCRdb's version contains in-frame clones alone and is incomplete. The repertoire holds some 65,000 clones, with about 86% as singletons. The sample comprised peripheral blood. The rearrangement uses TRBV18 and TRBJ2-1, with a tentative D call TRBD2 (7 bases). This clonotype was obtained from a woman older than 75 with active COVID-19. This CDR3 reads CASASGRGPYNEQFF. The DNA of the CDR3 is TGTGCCAGCGCTAGCGGTCGGGGGCCCTACAATGAGCAGTTCTTC.